The 32 T cell receptor beta chains below come from one sample, sequenced in a study of early T cells in non-severe SARS-CoV-2 infection. TCRdb re-derived calls from the 5' RACE reads in MiXCR, one entry per CDR3 protein. This table has just under 65,000 distinct CDR3 sequences, around 13% appearing once. The specimen sequenced was whole blood. The receptors were gathered from an adult who was a healthcare worker with PCR-confirmed SARS-CoV-2 infection or an uninfected control (not recorded which).

This clonotype has only a few counts. The chain joins TRBV18 to TRBJ2-5; 9 nucleotides line up with TRBD1. Germline CDR1 reads KGHSH; CDR2 reads LQKENI. The CDR3 has 15 residues. After removal of 5 bases from V and 2 bases from J, the junction contained 6 bases not matched to a gene. This chain's CDR3 is CASSTGGFRQETQYF. For the CDR3, the DNA is TGTGCCAGCTCAACAGGGGGCTTTCGGCAAGAGACCCAGTACTTC.

This clonotype was observed a few times. The chain employs TRBV12-3 or TRBV12-4 and TRBJ2-2, with 7 bases that match TRBD2. The length of the CDR3 is 16 residues. J gave up 0 bases and V 5 bases, and 6 bases lay outside the gene matches. CDR3: CASSPTAGANTGELFF. CDR3 coding DNA: TGTGCCAGCAGTCCCACCGCGGGAGCGAACACCGGGGAGCTGTTTTTT.

The rearrangement uses TRBV4-3 and TRBJ2-1, with 8 positions matching TRBD1. This CDR3 contains 15 residues. J was trimmed by 3 bases and V by 0 bases; bases with no gene match: 1. Germline V gives CDR1 LGHNA, CDR2 YSLEER. CDR3 in amino acids: CASSQDTGGYNEQFF. CDR3 sequence (DNA): TGCGCCAGCAGCCAAGATACAGGGGGCTACAATGAGCAGTTCTTC.

Concerning this clonotype itself: A read error is possible here, since a much larger clone lies one base away. The V and J genes are TRBV20-1 and TRBJ1-2, with a weak D call TRBD1 (5 bases). Germline V gene lookup returns CDR1 DFQATT and CDR2 SNEGSKA (reference sequence). The CDR3 has 14 residues. For the CDR3, the DNA is TGCAGTGCTAGTGGGAGGTTGGGGCAGTATGACTACACCTTC. The encoded protein is CSASGRLGQYDYTF.

This clonotype has more than one count but fewer than ten. The rearrangement uses TRBV9 and TRBJ2-3, with D perhaps TRBD2 (6 bases). The CDR3 totals 15 residues. Per germline, CDR1 SGDLS and CDR2 YYNGEE. With 4 bases removed from V and 4 bases from J, the gap between germline ends came to 16 bases. The CDR3 region is CASSSSGGNSDTQYF. CDR3 nucleotide sequence: TGTGCCAGCAGCTCTTCCGGGGGAAACTCAGATACGCAGTATTTT. Full variable domain (missing parts from reference TRBV9 and TRBJ2-3): DSGVTQTPKHLITATGQRVTLRCSPRSGDLSVYWYQQSLDQGLQFLIQYYNGEERAKGNILERFSAQQFPDLHSELNLSSLELGDSALYFCASSSSGGNSDTQYFGPGTRLTVL.

This rearrangement joins TRBV5-1 to TRBJ2-5; 7 bases match TRBD1. CDR1 and CDR2 (germline): SGHRS, YFSETQ. The CDR3 is made up of 15 amino acids. The V segment lost 3 bases and the J segment 5 bases; nucleotides outside the gene matches: 10. Written as DNA, the CDR3 is TGCGCCAGCAGCTCACTGACAGGGTCCTTGGAGACCCAGTACTTC. Translating gives CASSSLTGSLETQYF.

V is TRBV29-1 and J is TRBJ1-1; D is perhaps TRBD1 (6 bases). Per the germline V gene, CDR1 is SQVTM and CDR2 is ANQGSEA. CDR3 length: 12 residues. V was cut by 4 bases and J by 2 bases, with 8 bases left in between. In nucleotides, the CDR3 is TGCAGCGTTGTAGGGGGTAACACTGAAGCTTTCTTT. This encodes CSVVGGNTEAFF.

V usage is TRBV10-2 and J usage is TRBJ2-7; 7 nucleotides align to TRBD2. The germline V gene encodes CDR1 WSHSY and CDR2 SAAADI. The CDR3 has 13 residues. The junction had 5 bases not matched to a gene; V was cut back by 9 bases and J by 0 bases. CDR3 in amino acids: CASSTSSSYEQYF. DNA of the CDR3: TGCGCCAGTTCGACTAGCAGCTCCTACGAGCAGTACTTC.

This clonotype was seen at least ten times. The chain employs TRBV7-9 and TRBJ1-2; 11 nucleotides line up with TRBD1. The germline CDR1 and CDR2 sequences are SEHNR and FQNEAQ (reference sequence). This CDR3 has 16 residues. Losses at the gene ends were 4 bases for V and 3 bases for J; bases not matched to a gene: 7. The CDR3: CASSSPGQGGDYGYTF. The CDR3 DNA reads as TGTGCCAGCAGCTCCCCGGGACAGGGGGGCGACTATGGCTACACCTTC.

This clonotype occurred a few times. This chain uses TRBV3-1 with TRBJ2-5, with unresolved D. CDR3 length equals 15 residues. V was pared by 0 bases and J by 5 bases, with 13 bases between. From germline, CDR1 is LGHDT and CDR2 YNNKEL (reference sequence). The CDR3, as DNA: TGTGCCAGCAGCCAAGATTCTGATCGCGTGGAGACCCAGTACTTC. Protein product: CASSQDSDRVETQYF.

The count of this clonotype is one. The V and J genes are TRBV29-1 and TRBJ2-1, with a weak D call TRBD1 (6 bases). Germline CDR1 and CDR2: SQVTM and ANQGSEA. This CDR3 comprises 13 residues. Trimming removed 0 bases from V and 8 bases from J, with 11 bases in between. CDR3 loop: CSVEEGAGDEQFF. The CDR3 nucleotides read TGCAGCGTTGAAGAGGGGGCTGGCGATGAGCAGTTCTTC.

This clonotype has at least ten counts. Compared with germline, one end of the junction differs, possibly owing to a read error. The rearrangement joins TRBV2 to TRBJ1-1, with D tentatively TRBD1 (6 bases). The CDR3 loop spans 14 amino acids. Per germline, CDR1 SNHLY and CDR2 FYNNEI. The CDR3 loop is CASRTGTPNTEVFF. The CDR3 nucleotides are TGTGCCAGCAGGACCGGGACACCGAACACTGAAGTTTTCTTT.

This clonotype has more than one count but fewer than ten. This chain joins TRBV4-1 and TRBJ1-2; no clear D gene. The CDR3 covers 13 residues. V gave up 0 bases and J gave up 2 bases, with 4 bases separating them. From germline, CDR1 is MGHRA and CDR2 YSYEKL. The CDR3 DNA sequence: TGCGCCAGCAGCCAAGACGGGAACTATGGCTACACCTTC. Its translation is CASSQDGNYGYTF.

There are a few counts of this clonotype. This rearrangement joins TRBV4-1 to TRBJ1-5; the D is unclear. V lost 5 bases and J lost 6, with 11 bases in between. CDR1 MGHRA and CDR2 YSYEKL come from the germline V gene. The CDR3 loop spans 13 amino acids. CDR3 coding DNA: TGCGCCAGCAGCTCGCTTTCTGGTCAGCCCCAGCATTTT. The encoded protein is CASSSLSGQPQHF.

This clonotype was recorded at least ten times. The J gene is TRBJ1-1, the V gene TRBV18; D may be TRBD1 (6 bases). This CDR3 spans 13 amino acids. Germline V gene lookup returns CDR1 KGHSH and CDR2 LQKENI. The V end was cut by 8 bases, the J end by 0 bases, with 10 bases between. CDR3 region: CASVDRLNTEAFF. The CDR3 DNA sequence: TGTGCCAGCGTCGACAGGTTGAACACTGAAGCTTTCTTT. Full variable domain (missing parts from reference TRBV18 and TRBJ1-1): NAGVMQNPRHLVRRRGQEARLRCSPMKGHSHVYWYRQLPEEGLKFMVYLQKENIIDESGMPKERFSAEFPKEGPSILRIQQVVRGDSAAYFCASVDRLNTEAFFGQGTRLTVV.

The chain joins TRBV18 to TRBJ2-7; 11 nucleotides agree with TRBD2. The length of the CDR3 is 15 residues. The V gene's germline CDR1 is KGHSH and CDR2 LQKENI. V shed 6 bases and J 0 bases; nucleotides not matched to a gene: 4. In nucleotides, the CDR3 is TGTGCCAGCTCCCCCGGGACTAGCGGCTCCTACGAGCAGTACTTC. This encodes CASSPGTSGSYEQYF.

The chain recombines TRBV24-1 with TRBJ2-1; D is uncertain. Germline V gene data show CDR1 as KGHDR and CDR2 as SFDVKD. Trimming removed 5 bases at V and 3 bases at J, with 7 bases between. CDR3 length equals 13 residues. This chain's CDR3 is CATSGSFYNEQFF. DNA of the CDR3: TGTGCCACCAGTGGCAGCTTCTACAATGAGCAGTTCTTC.

This chain connects TRBV19 to TRBJ2-1; the match to TRBD2 covers 13 bases. The CDR3 extends over 15 amino acids. V was pared by 3 bases and J by 8 bases, with 4 bases of the junction left unmatched. The germline CDR1 and CDR2 sequences are LNHDA and SQIVND (reference sequence). The DNA of the CDR3 is TGTGCCAGTAGTATTGTAACTAGCGGGGGGGATGAGCAGTTCTTC. Amino acids: CASSIVTSGGDEQFF. The complete variable domain, with remaining parts taken from reference TRBV19 and TRBJ2-1, reads DGGITQSPKYLFRKEGQNVTLSCEQNLNHDAMYWYRQDPGQGLRLIYYSQIVNDFQKGDIAEGYSVSREKKESFPLTVTSAQKNPTAFYLCASSIVTSGGDEQFFGPGTRLTVL.

The chain links TRBV19 to TRBJ1-2, with no clear D. CDR1 and CDR2 from the germline V gene are LNHDA and SQIVND (reference sequence). Deletions cut 3 bases from V and 4 bases from J, with 12 bases between. The CDR3 runs to 14 residues. The CDR3 sequence is CASSMGSGVYGYTF. The DNA of the CDR3 is TGTGCCAGTAGTATGGGGAGTGGGGTCTATGGCTACACCTTC.

This clonotype was observed many times. The genes are TRBV7-2 and TRBJ2-5, with D maybe TRBD2 (6 bases). Trimming removed 3 bases at V and 13 bases at J, with 15 bases between. Germline loops: CDR1 SGHTA, CDR2 FQGNSA. The CDR3 is made up of 12 amino acids. Here the CDR3 reads CASSLGLLPPYF. The CDR3 DNA follows: TGTGCCAGCAGCTTGGGACTTTTACCCCCGTACTTC.

The chain couples TRBV20-1 to TRBJ1-1, with D tentatively TRBD1 (5 bases). CDR1 and CDR2 (germline): DFQATT, SNEGSKA (reference sequence). V was clipped by 4 bases and J by 0 bases, with 9 bases between them. This CDR3 is built from 13 residues. For the CDR3, the DNA is TGCAGTGCTATAGACAGTATGAACACTGAAGCTTTCTTT. Translated, it gives CSAIDSMNTEAFF.

The genes are TRBV7-2 and TRBJ2-5, with D possibly called TRBD1 or TRBD2 (5 bases each). The CDR3 is made up of 17 amino acids. V was cut by 1 base and J by 2 bases, with 17 bases left in between. The germline V gene has CDR1 SGHTA and CDR2 FQGNSA. CDR3 loop: CASSLVQGPMRQETQYF. The CDR3 DNA is TGTGCCAGCAGCTTAGTTCAGGGACCGATGAGGCAAGAGACCCAGTACTTC.

This clonotype was observed at least ten times. CDR3 residues: CASSSISGDSPLHF. The CDR3 DNA follows: TGTGCCAGCAGTTCCATATCGGGGGATTCACCCCTCCACTTT. V is TRBV12-3 or TRBV12-4 and J is TRBJ1-6; maybe TRBD1 (5 bases). The ends were cut back, 4 bases at V and 8 bases at J, with 12 bases in the middle. There are 14 residues in the CDR3.

This clonotype was recorded at least ten times. The genes are TRBV5-1 and TRBJ2-2; 9 bases align to TRBD1. This CDR3 has 16 amino acids. V was clipped by 4 bases and J by 6 bases; unmatched bases: 10. Germline-derived CDR1 and CDR2 are SGHRS and YFSETQ. The CDR3 protein is CASSVTGTGYPGELFF. As DNA, the CDR3 is TGCGCCAGCAGCGTTACCGGGACAGGGTATCCCGGGGAGCTGTTTTTT.

The rearrangement links TRBV27 to TRBJ1-1; D is uncertain. The CDR3 has 16 residues. V lost 5 bases and J 0 bases, leaving 16 bases between the germline ends. From germline, CDR1 is MNHEY and CDR2 SMNVEV (reference sequence). This CDR3 reads CASSPPLRGLNTEAFF. The DNA of the CDR3 is TGTGCCAGCAGTCCACCGTTACGGGGTTTGAACACTGAAGCTTTCTTT.

The chain is built from TRBV4-1 and TRBJ1-1; D ambiguous. V was pared by 3 bases and J by 1 base, with 6 bases between. Germline CDR1 reads MGHRA; CDR2 reads YSYEKL. The CDR3 extends over 13 amino acids. The CDR3 region is CASSHSENTEAFF. The DNA for the CDR3 is TGCGCCAGCAGCCATTCGGAGAACACTGAAGCTTTCTTT.

V and J are TRBV7-9 and TRBJ2-7; D gene uncertain. V lost 6 bases to trimming and J lost 6 bases, with 15 bases between them. The germline gives CDR1 SEHNR, CDR2 FQNEAQ (reference sequence). The CDR3 loop spans 13 amino acids. DNA for the CDR3: TGTGCCAGCAGTCGGTCGTCCGGGTCCGAGCAGTACTTC. Protein sequence: CASSRSSGSEQYF.

The chain couples TRBV20-1 to TRBJ2-7, with D hard to call. The CDR3 runs 12 residues. Trimming took off 2 bases at V and 0 bases at J, with 5 bases between the two ends. Germline CDR1 and CDR2: DFQATT and SNEGSKA (reference sequence). Here the CDR3 reads CSARQVSYEQYF. The CDR3 DNA reads as TGCAGTGCTAGACAGGTCTCCTACGAGCAGTACTTC.

This clonotype was counted many times. The chain has TRBV29-1 and TRBJ2-1; D is ambiguous. The length of the CDR3 is 12 residues. Trimming removed 4 bases from V and 4 bases from J, with 8 bases in between. Germline V CDR1 and CDR2: SQVTM, ANQGSEA. The CDR3 nucleotides read TGCAGCGTTGTCTCTACGTACAATGAGCAGTTCTTC. Protein product: CSVVSTYNEQFF.

The CDR3 sequence is CASSPRSGGALDTQYF. The CDR3, as DNA: TGTGCCAGCAGCCCAAGAAGCGGGGGGGCCCTAGATACGCAGTATTTT. The V and J genes are TRBV7-3 and TRBJ2-3; 10 nucleotides agree with TRBD2. The ends lost 5 bases at V and 5 bases at J; junction bases unmatched: 10. Germline V lookup: CDR1 SGHTA, CDR2 FQGTGA. The CDR3 has 16 residues.

The chain employs TRBV4-2 and TRBJ1-2; TRBD1 aligns across 8 bases. There are 15 residues in the CDR3. V gave up 4 bases and J gave up 8 bases; unmatched junction bases: 12. The germline CDR1 and CDR2 sequences are LGHNA and YNFKEQ. In nucleotides, the CDR3 is TGTGCCAGCAGCCCCAGGACAGGGCTTGATGGGGGCTACACCTTC. Its protein product is CASSPRTGLDGGYTF.

The chain uses TRBV7-2 and TRBJ2-7; TRBD1 matches 7 bases. Germline loops: CDR1 SGHTA, CDR2 FQGNSA. The CDR3 is 17 amino acids. V lost 3 bases, J lost 6 bases, and 17 bases stayed unmatched. The CDR3 nucleotides are TGTGCCAGCAGCTTGGCCGGGACAGATAACCGATATCTCGAGCAGTACTTC. Translating it yields CASSLAGTDNRYLEQYF.